Listed below are T cell receptor beta chains from one sample, sequenced in a study of graft-versus-host responses after intestinal transplantation. Data came from immunoSEQ multiplex PCR; TCRdb stores just in-frame clones and leaves some out. There are around 110,000 clones in the sample; 85% to 95% occur only once, and roughly 0.24% lies in the top ten. The antigens these receptors bind are not known. Sequencing used unstimulated CD4+ T cells sorted from spleen or lymph node cells, obtained before transplant. These receptors were collected from a human donor who was the organ donor for an intestinal transplant. CDR3s include the opening cysteine and the closing phenylalanine or tryptophan. Each record gives: clone size, D gene, V gene, J gene, CDR3 protein, CDR3 DNA. The D gene is left open where the match is weak. Clone size appears in some rows only: once, few, many, or a class for an expanded clone.

.,TRBD1,TRBV7-9,TRBJ2-3,CASSRRTGTTDTQYF,TGTGCCAGCAGCCGTCGGACAGGGACCACAGATACGCAGTATTTT
.,.,TRBV6-1,TRBJ1-2,CASSDTNYGYTF,TGTGCCAGCAGTGACACTAACTATGGCTACACCTTC
.,TRBD1,TRBV6-5,TRBJ2-1,CASGQAYNEQFF,TGTGCCAGCGGACAGGCCTACAATGAGCAGTTCTTC
.,.,TRBV6-1,TRBJ1-2,CASSETGWCTF,TGTGCCAGCAGTGAGACAGGTTGGTGCACCTTC
.,TRBD2,TRBV30,TRBJ2-7,CAWRGGGEQYF,TGTGCCTGGCGCGGGGGGGGCGAGCAGTACTTC
few,.,TRBV5-8,TRBJ1-3,CASSLDAHSGNTIYF,TGTGCCAGCAGCTTGGACGCCCACTCTGGAAACACCATATATTTT
few,.,TRBV19,TRBJ1-5,CASTPLGYNQPQHF,TGTGCCAGTACCCCTTTAGGGTACAATCAGCCCCAGCATTTT
.,TRBD2,TRBV6-1,TRBJ2-5,CASNLLAGYQETQYF,TGTGCCAGCAACTTACTAGCGGGCTACCAAGAGACCCAGTACTTC
once,.,TRBV6-1,TRBJ2-1,CASSQMTGGTEQFF,TGTGCCAGCAGCCAGATGACAGGAGGCACTGAGCAGTTCTTC
.,TRBD1,TRBV29-1,TRBJ2-3,CSVEPDRDPQYF,TGCAGCGTTGAACCCGACAGGGACCCGCAGTATTTT